This T cell receptor (beta chain) was profiled in a study of shared clonotypes between healthy human individuals. The V segment lost 0 bases and the J segment 5 bases; nucleotides outside the gene matches: 6. The CDR3 loop spans 15 amino acids. CDR1 is SGHTA, CDR2 FQGTGA, per germline. Study results and caveats: In general, naive subsets displayed greater estimated richness than memory subsets did.

As for this clone: The antigen is unknown.

Here immunoSEQ multiplex PCR was the method, and the copy in TCRdb shows in-frame clones only, minus some. The sample records 2 million to 2.5 million clones, over 85% being singletons. This chain joins TRBV7-3 and TRBJ2-7; 8 nucleotides agree with TRBD1. Sequenced sample: naive CD4+ T cells from PBMCs. Stated subset: CD45RA+ positively selected. The receptor was isolated from a man aged 18 to 30 in good health. Some clones in this sample may be carry-over from other donors' samples. The DNA of the CDR3 is TGTGCCAGCAGCTTAACTGGACAGGGAAACCACGAGCAGTACTTC. It specifies CASSLTGQGNHEQYF.